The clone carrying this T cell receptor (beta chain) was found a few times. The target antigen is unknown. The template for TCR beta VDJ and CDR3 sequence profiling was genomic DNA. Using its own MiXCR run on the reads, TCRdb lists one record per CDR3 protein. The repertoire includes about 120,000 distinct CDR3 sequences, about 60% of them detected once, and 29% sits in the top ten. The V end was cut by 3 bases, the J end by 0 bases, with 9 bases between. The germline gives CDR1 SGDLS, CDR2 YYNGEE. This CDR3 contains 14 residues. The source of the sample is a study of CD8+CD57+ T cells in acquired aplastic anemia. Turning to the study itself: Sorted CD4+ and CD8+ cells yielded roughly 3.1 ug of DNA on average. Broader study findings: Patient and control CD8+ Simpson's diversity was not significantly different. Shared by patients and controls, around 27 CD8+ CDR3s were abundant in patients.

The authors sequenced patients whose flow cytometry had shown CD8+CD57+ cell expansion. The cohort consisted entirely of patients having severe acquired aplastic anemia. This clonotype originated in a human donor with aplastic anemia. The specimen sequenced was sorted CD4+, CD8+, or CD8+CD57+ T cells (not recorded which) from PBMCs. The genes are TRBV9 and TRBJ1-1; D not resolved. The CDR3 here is CASSDRDMNTEAFF. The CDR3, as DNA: TGTGCCAGCAGCGATCGTGACATGAACACTGAAGCTTTCTTT. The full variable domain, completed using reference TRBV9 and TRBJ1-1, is DSGVTQTPKHLITATGQRVTLRCSPRSGDLSVYWYQQSLDQGLQFLIQYYNGEERAKGNILERFSAQQFPDLHSELNLSSLELGDSALYFCASSDRDMNTEAFFGQGTRLTVV.